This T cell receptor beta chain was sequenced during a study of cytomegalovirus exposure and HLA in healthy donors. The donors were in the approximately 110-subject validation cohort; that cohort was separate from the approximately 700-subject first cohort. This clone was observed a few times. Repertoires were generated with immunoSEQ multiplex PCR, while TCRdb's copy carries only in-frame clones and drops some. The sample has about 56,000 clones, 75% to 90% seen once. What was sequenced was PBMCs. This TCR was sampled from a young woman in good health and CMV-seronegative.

The CDR3 sequence is CASSWDRLNTEAFF. The CDR3 bases are TGTGCCAGCAGCTGGGACAGACTGAACACTGAAGCTTTCTTT. V is TRBV6-5 and J is TRBJ1-1; 7 bases agree with TRBD1. The CDR3 has 14 amino acids. V shed 6 bases and J 0 bases; nucleotides not matched to a gene: 4. CDR1 is MNHEY and CDR2 is SVGAGI in the germline V gene.